Reported below is one TCR beta chain. Antigen: not known. These data come from a study of cytomegalovirus exposure and HLA in healthy donors. Study details: Falling in the Caucasian-associated ancestry cluster were approximately 86% of about 400 genotyped donors.

General study points: Upon later analysis, HLA-associated TCR beta chains proved more clonally expanded than other, equally common chains.

With 0 bases removed from V and 0 bases from J, the gap between germline ends came to 7 bases. This CDR3 region has 15 residues. The V gene's germline CDR1 is SGHRS and CDR2 YFSETQ. The PCR used 60 Vbeta and 13 Jbeta primers. Repertoires were generated with immunoSEQ multiplex PCR, while TCRdb's copy carries only in-frame clones and drops some. Of 150,000 to 200,000 clones listed, 85% are singletons. Sequenced material: PBMCs. This TCR was recovered from a woman between 45 and 65 years old in good health and CMV-seronegative. The chain employs TRBV5-1 and TRBJ1-3; no definite D call. The CDR3 loop reads CASSLDGRSGNTIYF. CDR3 nucleotides: TGCGCCAGCAGCTTGGATGGCCGCTCTGGAAACACCATATATTTT.